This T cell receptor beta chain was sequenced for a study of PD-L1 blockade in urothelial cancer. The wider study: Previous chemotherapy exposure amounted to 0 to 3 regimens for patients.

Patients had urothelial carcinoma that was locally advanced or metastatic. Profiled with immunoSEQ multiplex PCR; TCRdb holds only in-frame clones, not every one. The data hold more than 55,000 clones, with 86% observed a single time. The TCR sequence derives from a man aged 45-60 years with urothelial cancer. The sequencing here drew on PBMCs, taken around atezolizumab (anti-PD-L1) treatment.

CDR3 nucleotide sequence: TGCAGTGCCGCCATTAGCAATGAGCAGTTCTTC. This encodes CSAAISNEQFF. The chain joins TRBV20-1 to TRBJ2-1, with D uncertain. Germline V gene sequence: CDR1 DFQATT, CDR2 SNEGSKA (reference sequence). Trimming removed 6 bases at V and 6 bases at J, with 9 bases between. The CDR3 runs 11 residues.